This T cell receptor beta chain is drawn from a study of graft-versus-host responses after intestinal transplantation. Study-level background: Each recipient received a multivisceral, liver-intestinal, or isolated intestinal graft.

CDR1 GTSNPN and CDR2 SVGIG come from the germline V gene (reference sequence). V lost 1 base and J lost 8; bases outside the gene matches: 22. This CDR3 has 18 residues. In regard to this clone: Its antigen is unknown.

Libraries were prepared by immunoSEQ multiplex PCR; TCRdb keeps only in-frame clonotypes and omits some of them. The sample has roughly 7,300 clones, approximately 98% seen once; the top ten hold approximately 0.25%. Study-wide results and limits: Allografts from individuals with graft-donor T cell macrochimerism displayed high graft-versus-host to host-versus-graft clonal ratios.

The chain links TRBV30 to TRBJ1-2; the match to TRBD1 covers 7 bases. The TCR sequence derives from a human patient who received an intestinal transplant, so some T cells may come from the graft donor. This specimen consisted of PBMCs, obtained 23 days after intestinal transplant. Here the CDR3 DNA reads TGTGCCTGGAGTGCCACAGTTGACAGGGCTTTTCGGCGGGGAGGCTACACCTTC. It specifies CAWSATVDRAFRRGGYTF.